What follows are 28 T cell receptor beta chains derived from one specimen sequenced in a study of a mutant IDH1 vaccine in newly diagnosed glioma. Libraries were prepared by immunoSEQ multiplex PCR; TCRdb keeps only in-frame clonotypes and omits some of them. This sample has about 20,000 clones, with approximately 78% found just once. What these receptors recognize is not known. Noted time point: week 23, last vaccination. The investigators gave 300 ug of mutant IDH1 20-mer peptide in each vaccine dose, together with topical imiquimod. Sequencing was performed on PBMCs, taken from a glioma patient whose treatment included an IDH1 peptide vaccine. Source of these receptors: a man aged 30-40 years with glioma.

The chain recombines TRBV6-5 with TRBJ1-2, with D possibly being TRBD1 (5 bases). Germline-derived CDR1 and CDR2 are MNHEY and SVGAGI. The V gene lost 2 bases and the J gene lost 2 bases, with 12 bases spanning the gap. CDR3 length: 15 amino acids. DNA of the CDR3: TGTGCCAGCAGTTACCTGCTGACAGACAACTATGGCTACACCTTC. It translates to CASSYLLTDNYGYTF.

CDR3 coding DNA: TGTGCCAGCAGCCCACGGGGGGGGAGGCAGCCCCAGCATTTT. Residues: CASSPRGGRQPQHF. This sequence joins TRBV4-2 and TRBJ1-5; D might be TRBD1 (5 bases). Trimming cost V 4 bases and J 7 bases, with 14 bases left between them. The germline V gene encodes CDR1 LGHNA and CDR2 YNFKEQ. The CDR3 sequence is 14 residues long.

This clone was observed a few times. The gene calls are TRBV29-1 and TRBJ1-1, with a possible D match to TRBD1 (5 bases). V was pared by 4 bases and J by 1 base, with 10 bases between. This CDR3 is built from 13 residues. Per germline, CDR1 SQVTM and CDR2 ANQGSEA. The CDR3 here is CSVVGPGNTEAFF. The CDR3 coding sequence is TGCAGCGTTGTGGGGCCAGGGAACACTGAAGCTTTCTTT.

This rearrangement joins TRBV7-9 to TRBJ2-5; the D gene is possibly TRBD2 (6 bases). This CDR3 is 15 amino acids long. Germline CDR1 and CDR2: SEHNR and FQNEAQ (reference sequence). V lost 4 bases and J 5 bases, leaving 17 bases between the germline ends. The CDR3 protein is CASSSLADEGETQYF. CDR3 DNA sequence: TGTGCCAGCAGCTCATTAGCGGATGAGGGGGAGACCCAGTACTTC.

The chain is built from TRBV19 and TRBJ1-4; the D is unclear. Germline CDR1 reads LNHDA; CDR2 reads SQIVND (reference sequence). The CDR3 consists of 16 residues. The V end lost 3 bases, the J end lost 0 bases, and 11 bases lay between the germline ends. In nucleotides, the CDR3 is TGTGCCAGTAGTATTCTAGCGGCAGCAACTAATGAAAAACTGTTTTTT. This translates into CASSILAAATNEKLFF.

This clone has more than one count but fewer than ten. The chain is built from TRBV10-3 and TRBJ1-5, with D perhaps TRBD1 (5 bases). Looked up from germline, CDR1 is ENHRY and CDR2 is SYGVKD. Trimming removed 8 bases from V and 1 base from J, with 18 bases in between. CDR3 length: 16 amino acids. This CDR3 is CAIPRSHWGSNQPQHF. The CDR3 coding sequence is TGTGCCATCCCCCGGAGTCATTGGGGGAGCAATCAGCCCCAGCATTTT.

V usage is TRBV11-2 and J usage is TRBJ2-3; 10 positions match TRBD2. The ends lost 5 bases at V and 2 bases at J; junction bases unmatched: 4. CDR3 size: 15 residues. Germline V gene sequence: CDR1 SGHAT, CDR2 FQNNGV. CDR3 coding DNA: TGTGCCAGCAGCCTACTAGCGGGGACCACAGATACGCAGTATTTT. Its protein product is CASSLLAGTTDTQYF. Looking up the rest from reference TRBV11-2 and TRBJ2-3 gives the full variable domain: EAGVAQSPRYKIIEKRQSVAFWCNPISGHATLYWYQQILGQGPKLLIQFQNNGVVDDSQLPKDRFSAERLKGVDSTLKIQPAKLEDSAVYLCASSLLAGTTDTQYFGPGTRLTVL.

V gene TRBV10-1 combines with J gene TRBJ1-1, with 9 nucleotides matching TRBD1. Germline CDR1 WNHNN, CDR2 SYGVQD (reference sequence). V shed 3 bases and J 5 bases; nucleotides not matched to a gene: 7. CDR3 length: 15 amino acids. CDR3 in amino acids: CASSDQRTGETEAFF. The CDR3 coding sequence is TGCGCCAGCAGTGACCAAAGGACAGGGGAAACTGAAGCTTTCTTT.

The chain employs TRBV7-2 and TRBJ1-1; D uncertain. CDR1 is SGHTA and CDR2 is FQGNSA in the germline V gene. V gave up 1 base and J gave up 0 bases, with 6 bases separating them. This CDR3 comprises 14 residues. The CDR3 here is CASSLGGVNTEAFF. CDR3 nucleotides: TGTGCCAGCAGCTTAGGGGGAGTGAACACTGAAGCTTTCTTT. Full variable domain (outside the CDR3, taken from reference TRBV7-2 and TRBJ1-1): GAGVSQSPSNKVTEKGKDVELRCDPISGHTALYWYRQSLGQGLEFLIYFQGNSAPDKSGLPSDRFSAERTGGSVSTLTIQRTQQEDSAVYLCASSLGGVNTEAFFGQGTRLTVV.

The genes are TRBV2 and TRBJ2-3; D is possibly TRBD2 (7 bases). The CDR3 is 17 amino acids. CDR1 and CDR2 from the germline V gene are SNHLY and FYNNEI. V shed 0 bases and J shed 1 base, with 14 bases lying between them. CDR3 bases: TGTGCCAGCAGTGAAGCGGGGGGGGCTCTAGGCACAGATACGCAGTATTTT. As protein: CASSEAGGALGTDTQYF.

V usage is TRBV2 and J usage is TRBJ2-7, with 9 bases matching TRBD2. J lost 5 bases, V lost 8 bases, and 1 base had no gene match. The CDR3 is 11 residues long. Germline values: CDR1 SNHLY, CDR2 FYNNEI. The CDR3 DNA reads as TGTGCCAGCCTAGCGGGGAACGAGCAGTACTTC. Translation gives CASLAGNEQYF.

This chain links TRBV5-1 with TRBJ2-2; 8 bases match TRBD1. The CDR3 extends over 17 amino acids. After removal of 4 bases from V and 1 base from J, the junction contained 9 bases not matched to a gene. From germline, CDR1 is SGHRS and CDR2 YFSETQ. CDR3 DNA sequence: TGCGCCAGCAGCCCTGATAGACAGGGGCGGAACACCGGGGAGCTGTTTTTT. Translating it yields CASSPDRQGRNTGELFF.

This rearrangement joins TRBV30 to TRBJ2-1; a possible D gene is TRBD2 (5 bases). Germline CDR1 and CDR2: GTSNPN and SVGIG (reference sequence). The CDR3 runs to 13 residues. Trimming cost V 3 bases and J 8 bases, with 14 bases left between them. The CDR3, as DNA: TGTGCCTGGAGCTTGCTACCCGGGGATGAGCAGTTCTTC. It translates to CAWSLLPGDEQFF.

This clone was seen a single time. The chain links TRBV29-1 to TRBJ2-5, with TRBD2 identical over 7 bases. The CDR3 is 14 amino acids. The ends lost 4 bases at V and 1 base at J; junction bases unmatched: 6. Germline loops: CDR1 SQVTM, CDR2 ANQGSEA. The CDR3 DNA reads TGCAGCGTTGGGGTTAGCGGGTTCCAAGAGACCCAGTACTTC. Translated, it gives CSVGVSGFQETQYF.

Only a few counts were recorded for this clone. CDR3 protein: CASSSLYGEKLFF. As DNA, the CDR3 is TGTGCCAGCAGCTCCCTCTACGGTGAAAAACTGTTTTTT. The chain has TRBV7-6 and TRBJ1-4; D not resolved. The V and J ends lost 4 bases and 7 bases respectively, with 10 bases between them. The CDR3 is made up of 13 amino acids. Germline V gene lookup returns CDR1 SGHVS and CDR2 FNYEAQ.

The chain employs TRBV19 and TRBJ2-2, with TRBD1 identical over 10 bases. Germline V CDR1 and CDR2: LNHDA, SQIVND (reference sequence). The CDR3 loop spans 16 amino acids. The J segment lost 2 bases and the V segment lost 4 bases, leaving 4 bases of the junction unmatched. The CDR3 sequence is CASSTRDRGNTGELFF. DNA for the CDR3: TGTGCCAGTAGTACCCGGGACAGGGGAAACACCGGGGAGCTGTTTTTT.

The chain recombines TRBV19 with TRBJ1-2; perhaps TRBD1 as D (6 bases). The CDR3 has 13 amino acids. CDR1 LNHDA and CDR2 SQIVND come from the germline V gene (reference sequence). With 3 bases removed from V and 5 bases from J, the gap between germline ends came to 10 bases. CDR3 protein: CASSITGTYGYTF. In DNA, the CDR3 is TGTGCCAGTAGTATTACAGGGACTTATGGCTACACCTTC. Looking up the rest from reference TRBV19 and TRBJ1-2 gives the full variable domain: DGGITQSPKYLFRKEGQNVTLSCEQNLNHDAMYWYRQDPGQGLRLIYYSQIVNDFQKGDIAEGYSVSREKKESFPLTVTSAQKNPTAFYLCASSITGTYGYTFGSGTRLTVV.

V usage is TRBV7-9 and J usage is TRBJ1-3; D is undetermined. V lost 4 bases to trimming and J lost 0 bases, with 13 bases between them. The CDR3 length is 16 residues. The germline CDR1 and CDR2 sequences are SEHNR and FQNEAQ (reference sequence). DNA of the CDR3: TGTGCCAGCAGCTCCCTCGGCGATGACTCTGGAAACACCATATATTTT. It yields the protein CASSSLGDDSGNTIYF.

V gene TRBV30 combines with J gene TRBJ1-3; 7 bases line up with TRBD1. J gave up 4 bases and V 1 base, and 7 bases lay outside the gene matches. Germline assignment: CDR1 GTSNPN and CDR2 SVGIG (reference sequence). The length of the CDR3 is 15 residues. The CDR3 DNA reads TGTGCCTGGAGTGGGGACAGTGCTTCCGGAAACACCATATATTTT. It codes for CAWSGDSASGNTIYF.

The CDR3 DNA sequence: TGTGCCAGCAGCTTGTTGGGACTAGGAACCGAGACCCAGTACTTC. This sequence encodes CASSLLGLGTETQYF. The chain has TRBV5-5 and TRBJ2-5, with TRBD2 matching over 8 bases. Per germline, CDR1 SGHKS and CDR2 YYEKEE (reference sequence). The ends lost 1 base at V and 5 bases at J; junction bases unmatched: 7. The CDR3 sequence is 15 residues long.

The chain is built from TRBV6-1 and TRBJ1-1, with a possible D match to TRBD1 (6 bases). Germline V gene sequence: CDR1 MNHNS, CDR2 SASEGT. V lost 3 bases and J lost 4, with 18 bases in between. CDR3 length equals 16 residues. The CDR3: CASSDGQWSLGTEAFF. Here the CDR3 DNA reads TGTGCCAGCAGTGACGGACAGTGGTCTTTGGGCACTGAAGCTTTCTTT.

The chain uses TRBV19 and TRBJ2-5; 8 bases line up with TRBD2. V lost 1 base and J lost 2; bases outside the gene matches: 6. CDR3 length: 16 residues. Germline CDR1 reads LNHDA; CDR2 reads SQIVND (reference sequence). In DNA, the CDR3 is TGTGCCAGTAGTATAGTCGGTAGCGGGGCTCAAGAGACCCAGTACTTC. Translating it yields CASSIVGSGAQETQYF.

This sequence joins TRBV18 and TRBJ1-3, with D maybe TRBD1 (5 bases). Germline CDR1 and CDR2: KGHSH and LQKENI. V shed 4 bases and J shed 1 base, with 14 bases lying between them. This CDR3 region has 16 residues. CDR3 in amino acids: CASSQPGSTSGNTIYF. The CDR3 DNA is TGTGCCAGCTCACAGCCAGGGAGCACTTCTGGAAACACCATATATTTT.

The table lists this clone with a few counts. This rearrangement joins TRBV10-1 to TRBJ2-7; 7 positions match TRBD1. The V and J ends lost 5 bases and 5 bases, in that order; junction bases with no gene match: 6. The CDR3 consists of 13 residues. The germline V gene has CDR1 WNHNN and CDR2 SYGVQD (reference sequence). CDR3 sequence (DNA): TGCGCCAGCAGTAAGGACAGGTTTAACGAGCAGTACTTC. It specifies CASSKDRFNEQYF.

CDR3 sequence: CASSLDGYEQYF. The CDR3, as DNA: TGTGCCAGCAGTTTAGATGGTTACGAGCAGTACTTC. The rearrangement uses TRBV27 and TRBJ2-7; no reliable D call. Trimming stripped 2 bases from V and 4 bases from J, with 6 bases between. Germline V lookup: CDR1 MNHEY, CDR2 SMNVEV (reference sequence). This CDR3 is built from 12 residues.

This clone was observed a handful of times. This chain uses TRBV2 with TRBJ1-1; tentatively, D is TRBD1 (6 bases). The CDR3 sequence is 14 residues long. Germline CDR1 SNHLY, CDR2 FYNNEI. The V and J ends lost 2 bases and 5 bases respectively, with 12 bases between them. The CDR3 protein is CASSENRAGTEAFF. The CDR3 bases are TGTGCCAGCAGTGAAAACAGGGCGGGGACTGAAGCTTTCTTT.

This chain connects TRBV2 to TRBJ1-1; D not certain. The length of the CDR3 is 12 residues. Germline V gene sequence: CDR1 SNHLY, CDR2 FYNNEI. Trimming took 7 bases from V and 1 from J, leaving 7 bases between them. The CDR3 sequence: CASNTKNTEAFF. The CDR3 DNA sequence: TGTGCCAGCAACACGAAGAACACTGAAGCTTTCTTT. The complete variable domain, with remaining parts taken from reference TRBV2 and TRBJ1-1, reads EPEVTQTPSHQVTQMGQEVILRCVPISNHLYFYWYRQILGQKVEFLVSFYNNEISEKSEIFDDQFSVERPDGSNFTLKIRSTKLEDSAMYFCASNTKNTEAFFGQGTRLTVV.

The rearrangement uses TRBV19 and TRBJ2-2, with D tentatively TRBD1 (6 bases). Germline V gives CDR1 LNHDA, CDR2 SQIVND (reference sequence). Trimming removed 6 bases from V and 6 bases from J, with 17 bases in between. The CDR3 loop spans 15 amino acids. Here the CDR3 DNA reads TGTGCCAGTAGGGGGATACAGGGATCCGCCGGGGAGCTGTTTTTT. Residues: CASRGIQGSAGELFF.